This is a list of T cell receptor beta chains from one sample in a study of neoadjuvant anti-PD-1 for oral cavity cancer. TCRdb's copy holds only in-frame clones and misses some; the assay was immunoSEQ multiplex PCR. The sample consists of some 17,000 clones, 64% of them appearing once. The input for sequencing was PBMCs, taken before nivolumab (anti-PD-1) treatment. These receptors all come from a person between 40 and 85 years old with oral cavity squamous cell carcinoma. CDR3s include the opening cysteine and the closing phenylalanine or tryptophan. The D gene is left open where the match is weak. Clone sizes are given selectively: once, few, many, or a class where the clone is expanded.

d_call clone_size j_call v_call cdr3_aa cdr3_nt
TRBD2 . TRBJ2-5 TRBV30 CAWSVLAGGETQYF TGTGCCTGGAGTGTACTAGCGGGAGGTGAGACCCAGTACTTC
TRBD2 . TRBJ2-1 TRBV29-1 CSVGLAGGFEQFF TGCAGCGTTGGGCTAGCGGGAGGATTTGAGCAGTTCTTC
. . TRBJ2-2 TRBV7-3 CASSLTGGAVNTGELFF TGTGCCAGCAGCTTAACTGGCGGGGCGGTTAACACCGGGGAGCTGTTTTTT
. . TRBJ2-7 TRBV29-1 CSVEMGGSVSYEQYF TGCAGCGTTGAAATGGGCGGGTCGGTCTCCTACGAGCAGTACTTC
. . TRBJ2-7 TRBV9 CASSRRAEKSYEQYF TGTGCCAGCAGCCGTCGGGCCGAGAAGTCCTACGAGCAGTACTTC
TRBD2 . TRBJ2-1 TRBV5-4 CASSGGGSQGKREAYNEQFF TGTGCCAGCAGCGGGGGAGGGTCTCAGGGGAAGCGGGAGGCCTACAATGAGCAGTTCTTC
. . TRBJ1-1 TRBV19 CASSIPQHTEAFF TGTGCCAGTAGTATCCCCCAACACACTGAAGCTTTCTTT
. . TRBJ2-7 TRBV5-8 CASSGTLFGRSTYEQYF TGTGCCAGCAGCGGTACCCTTTTCGGCCGGAGCACCTACGAGCAGTACTTC
. . TRBJ2-3 TRBV5-1 CASSLGEGTDTQYF TGCGCCAGCAGCTTGGGGGAGGGCACAGATACGCAGTATTTT
TRBD1 . TRBJ2-1 TRBV9 CASSVGDRGGEQFF TGTGCCAGCAGCGTAGGAGACAGGGGGGGTGAGCAGTTCTTC
. . TRBJ2-3 TRBV6-4 CASSDGQDTQYF TGTGCCAGCAGTGACGGACAAGATACGCAGTATTTT
. . TRBJ1-1 TRBV6-5 CASSSLRGAQAFF TGTGCCAGCAGTTCGCTGCGGGGGGCTCAAGCTTTCTTT
. . TRBJ2-1 TRBV5-1 CASSFRSSDGYNEQFF TGCGCCAGCAGCTTTAGGTCTAGCGACGGCTACAATGAGCAGTTCTTC
. . TRBJ2-3 TRBV6-5 CASSYYKGDTQYF TGTGCCAGCAGTTACTATAAGGGCGATACGCAGTATTTT
TRBD1 . TRBJ1-2 TRBV5-1 CASSLGQGGYGYTF TGCGCCAGCAGCTTAGGACAGGGAGGCTATGGCTACACCTTC
. once TRBJ1-4 TRBV14 CASTQGLGGKLFF TGTGCCAGCACCCAGGGCCTAGGCGGAAAACTGTTTTTT
. few TRBJ2-2 TRBV19 CASTSFRGGELFF TGTGCCAGTACTAGCTTTCGAGGCGGGGAGCTGTTTTTT
TRBD2 few TRBJ2-1 TRBV4-2 CASSQSQSGGSSYNEQFF TGTGCCAGCAGCCAGAGTCAGAGCGGGGGGAGCTCCTACAATGAGCAGTTCTTC
TRBD1 . TRBJ2-3 TRBV10-1 CASSHDRGRSTDTQYF TGCGCCAGCAGCCACGACAGGGGCCGGAGCACAGATACGCAGTATTTT
. . TRBJ2-5 TRBV11-2 CASSLEGGTQETQYF TGTGCCAGCAGCTTAGAAGGGGGGACCCAAGAGACCCAGTACTTC
. few TRBJ1-2 TRBV6-5 CASREGGGGYTF TGTGCCAGCAGGGAGGGAGGGGGAGGCTACACCTTC
. . TRBJ2-7 TRBV6-5 CASSYSIRESYEQYF TGTGCCAGCAGTTACTCGATTCGGGAGTCTTACGAGCAGTACTTC
. . TRBJ2-5 TRBV6-5 CASSYGADQYF TGTGCCAGCAGTTACGGAGCGGACCAGTACTTC
. few TRBJ1-1 TRBV4-2 CASSQEIVGTEAFF TGTGCCAGCAGCCAAGAAATAGTTGGCACTGAAGCTTTCTTT
TRBD1 . TRBJ1-5 TRBV2 CASSDRTGDSPQHF TGTGCCAGCAGTGACCGGACAGGGGATTCCCCCCAGCATTTT
TRBD2 . TRBJ2-1 TRBV27 CASSLWGLREGYNEQFF TGTGCCAGCAGTTTATGGGGTTTGCGGGAGGGGTACAATGAGCAGTTCTTC
. few TRBJ2-3 TRBV27 CASSLARDIQDTQYF TGTGCCAGCAGTCTCGCCCGGGACATCCAAGATACGCAGTATTTT
TRBD2 . TRBJ2-1 TRBV11-3 CASSLGVSGSGREQFF TGTGCCAGCAGCTTAGGGGTTAGCGGGAGTGGGAGAGAGCAGTTCTTC
. . TRBJ2-7 TRBV2 CASGGTGSSYEQYF TGTGCCAGCGGGGGGACTGGGTCAAGCTACGAGCAGTACTTC
TRBD1 . TRBJ2-1 TRBV19 CASTAGQGGNEQFF TGTGCCAGTACCGCTGGACAGGGAGGCAATGAGCAGTTCTTC
. . TRBJ2-1 TRBV11-2 CASSFRVNEQFF TGTGCCAGCAGCTTTAGGGTAAATGAGCAGTTCTTC
. . TRBJ1-2 TRBV6-5 CASSRDRDTTYGYTF TGTGCCAGCAGCCGCGACCGGGACACCACCTATGGCTACACCTTC
TRBD1 . TRBJ1-1 TRBV30 CAFRQGIGGPEAFF TGTGCCTTCCGACAGGGGATAGGAGGCCCTGAAGCTTTCTTT
. once TRBJ1-1 TRBV15 CATSRGGALNTEAFF TGTGCCACCAGCAGAGGGGGGGCCTTGAACACTGAAGCTTTCTTT
. . TRBJ1-5 TRBV19 CATQDLGNSNQPQHF TGTGCCACCCAGGACCTGGGAAATAGCAATCAGCCCCAGCATTTT